This T cell receptor beta chain was profiled in a study of blood T cell repertoires in COVID-19. The CDR3 is made up of 15 amino acids. CDR1 and CDR2 from the germline V gene are SGHRS and YFSETQ. V was clipped by 1 base and J by 7 bases, with 17 bases between them. Cohort 3 donors counted as recovered after two negative PCRs, clearance, or resolved symptoms. Here immunoSEQ multiplex PCR was the method, and the copy in TCRdb shows in-frame clones only, minus some. The repertoire includes approximately 300,000 clones, 90% of them detected once, and 2.6% sits in the top ten. In this sample, this clone turned up once.

The sequenced sample consisted of PBMCs or T cells enriched from blood (not recorded which). This chain joins TRBV5-1 and TRBJ2-5, with a weak D call TRBD2 (6 bases). This TCR was recovered from a man aged 55 to 70 who had recovered from COVID-19. The CDR3 nucleotides are TGCGCCAGCAGCTTGCCAAGCGGGTACGGGGGGACCCAGTACTTC. This encodes CASSLPSGYGGTQYF.